Below, 28 T cell receptor beta chains from the same sample are listed, as sequenced in a study of identical twins. TCRdb re-called the 5' RACE reads through MiXCR, storing one row per CDR3 protein. Altogether under 500,000 distinct CDR3 sequences are present, roughly an eighth being singletons, with the ten largest covering approximately 0.98%. These same data were also listed under a study on yellow fever vaccine responses in identical twins.

Sequenced: CD4+ T cells sorted from blood. All receptors come from a woman aged 18-35 years in good health.

This clonotype was detected only a few times. The chain employs TRBV7-2 and TRBJ1-4; no firm D call. The germline gives CDR1 SGHTA, CDR2 FQGNSA. The CDR3 length is 13 residues. The V end lost 5 bases, the J end lost 4 bases, and 8 bases lay between the germline ends. CDR3 in DNA: TGTGCCAGCAGCCCCGCCGGTAATGAAAAACTGTTTTTT. It codes for CASSPAGNEKLFF.

The chain has TRBV27 and TRBJ2-3, with D unclear. V shed 6 bases and J shed 3 bases, with 10 bases lying between them. The CDR3 loop spans 13 amino acids. In germline, CDR1 is MNHEY, CDR2 SMNVEV (reference sequence). CDR3 in amino acids: CASSARSTDTQYF. CDR3 in DNA: TGTGCCAGCAGCGCTAGGAGTACAGATACGCAGTATTTT.

This clonotype was recorded a few times. J is TRBJ2-7 and V is TRBV28; the D gene is possibly TRBD1 (7 bases). Germline CDR1 reads MDHEN; CDR2 reads SYDVKM. The CDR3 extends over 19 amino acids. V lost 7 bases and J 1 base, leaving 29 bases between the germline ends. CDR3 loop: CASKLRGLGLRGRSYEQYF. The DNA of the CDR3 is TGTGCCAGCAAACTTCGGGGGTTAGGCTTGAGGGGGCGATCCTACGAGCAGTACTTC. The whole variable domain, filled in from reference TRBV28 and TRBJ2-7, reads DVKVTQSSRYLVKRTGEKVFLECVQDMDHENMFWYRQDPGLGLRLIYFSYDVKMKEKGDIPEGYSVSREKKERFSLILESASTNQTSMYLCASKLRGLGLRGRSYEQYFGPGTRLTVT.

The chain employs TRBV5-1 and TRBJ1-1, with 7 nucleotides matching TRBD1. The V gene's germline CDR1 is SGHRS and CDR2 YFSETQ. Losses at the gene ends were 3 bases for V and 4 bases for J; bases not matched to a gene: 9. The CDR3 is 15 amino acids. The chain's CDR3 is CASSSRQGGGTEAFF. DNA of the CDR3: TGCGCCAGCAGCTCCCGACAGGGCGGGGGCACTGAAGCTTTCTTT.

This clonotype has more than one count but fewer than ten. This chain connects TRBV7-6 to TRBJ2-7; 7 bases fit TRBD1. Germline values: CDR1 SGHVS, CDR2 FNYEAQ. The CDR3 has 13 residues. Unmatched junction bases numbered 5, after V lost 6 bases and J lost 3 bases. The DNA for the CDR3 is TGTGCCAGCAGTACAGGGGCTGTCTACGAGCAGTACTTC. It encodes CASSTGAVYEQYF.

The chain recombines TRBV11-3 with TRBJ2-5, with 8 positions matching TRBD2. This CDR3 is 15 amino acids long. CDR1 is SGHNT, CDR2 YENEEA, per germline. The V segment lost 5 bases and the J segment 4 bases; nucleotides outside the gene matches: 9. The DNA of the CDR3 is TGTGCCAGCAGCCGTAGCGGGACTAGGGGAGAGACCCAGTACTTC. This sequence encodes CASSRSGTRGETQYF.

This clonotype has a handful of counts. The CDR3 here is CASSPGQGKRETQYF. For the CDR3, the DNA is TGTGCCAGTAGTCCCGGACAGGGGAAACGAGAGACCCAGTACTTC. The V gene is TRBV19, the J gene TRBJ2-5; 9 positions agree with TRBD1. This CDR3 is built from 15 residues. The ends lost 5 bases at V and 4 bases at J; junction bases unmatched: 8. Germline CDR1 is LNHDA and CDR2 is SQIVND (reference sequence).

This clonotype was counted ten times or more. The gene calls are TRBV6-6 and TRBJ2-5; 7 bases agree with TRBD2. V shed 6 bases and J 1 base; nucleotides not matched to a gene: 2. Germline-derived CDR1 and CDR2 are MNHNY and SVGAGI (reference sequence). This CDR3 contains 13 residues. CDR3: CASSGGSQETQYF. The CDR3, as DNA: TGTGCCAGCAGCGGGGGGTCCCAAGAGACCCAGTACTTC.

This clonotype has only one observation. This chain connects TRBV20-1 to TRBJ2-3; the D is unclear. The CDR3 has 14 residues. V lost 6 bases and J lost 2, with 15 bases in between. Germline loops: CDR1 DFQATT, CDR2 SNEGSKA (reference sequence). For the CDR3, the DNA is TGCAGTGCCAAGCCCAGCGCTGTCACAGATACGCAGTATTTT. Its protein product is CSAKPSAVTDTQYF.

This clonotype occurred many times. The V and J genes are TRBV18 and TRBJ2-5; D is undetermined. The CDR3 runs to 13 residues. V dropped 4 bases and J dropped 5 bases, with 11 bases sitting between them. Germline CDR1 is KGHSH and CDR2 is LQKENI. This CDR3 reads CASSLQVTETQYF. DNA for the CDR3: TGTGCCAGCTCACTCCAAGTAACGGAGACCCAGTACTTC.

CDR3 sequence reads: CASSRDRGFAGELFF. The CDR3 DNA reads TGTGCCAGCAGCCGGGACAGGGGGTTCGCCGGGGAGCTGTTTTTT. J is TRBJ2-2 and V is TRBV7-3, with 11 nucleotides matching TRBD1. The CDR3 runs to 15 residues. The ends lost 5 bases at V and 6 bases at J; junction bases unmatched: 5. The V gene's germline CDR1 is SGHTA and CDR2 FQGTGA. Supplemented by reference TRBV7-3 and TRBJ2-2, the full variable domain reads GAGVSQTPSNKVTEKGKYVELRCDPISGHTALYWYRQSLGQGPEFLIYFQGTGAADDSGLPNDRFFAVRPEGSVSTLKIQRTERGDSAVYLCASSRDRGFAGELFFGEGSRLTVL.

This clonotype was found many times. The chain combines TRBV28 with TRBJ2-3, with a tentative D call TRBD2 (6 bases). The CDR3 runs 16 residues. Germline V gives CDR1 MDHEN, CDR2 SYDVKM. Trimming stripped 4 bases from V and 0 bases from J, with 14 bases between. The CDR3 spells CASSYWGRTSTDTQYF. In DNA, the CDR3 is TGTGCCAGCAGTTACTGGGGGAGGACTAGCACAGATACGCAGTATTTT. The entire variable domain, with the rest obtained from reference TRBV28 and TRBJ2-3, is as follows: DVKVTQSSRYLVKRTGEKVFLECVQDMDHENMFWYRQDPGLGLRLIYFSYDVKMKEKGDIPEGYSVSREKKERFSLILESASTNQTSMYLCASSYWGRTSTDTQYFGPGTRLTVL.

This clonotype was seen many times. The chain uses TRBV11-2 and TRBJ2-1; D might be TRBD1 or TRBD2, each matching 7 bases. CDR3 size: 18 residues. Germline values: CDR1 SGHAT, CDR2 FQNNGV. V was cut by 4 bases and J by 7 bases, with 26 bases left in between. Here the CDR3 reads CASSSYRGGNTPGNEQFF. The CDR3 DNA is TGTGCCAGCAGCTCGTACAGGGGAGGGAACACCCCGGGGAATGAGCAGTTCTTC.

This clonotype turned up a few times. The genes are TRBV20-1 and TRBJ1-1; unclear D gene. The CDR3 extends over 11 amino acids. The germline V gene encodes CDR1 DFQATT and CDR2 SNEGSKA (reference sequence). Trimming took off 0 bases at V and 8 bases at J, with 7 bases between the two ends. In DNA form, the CDR3 reads TGCAGTGCTAGAGAGTGGGGAGAAGCTTTCTTT. Its translation: CSAREWGEAFF.

The V call is TRBV6-6, the J call TRBJ2-5, with a possible D match to TRBD2 (5 bases). V shed 6 bases and J shed 2 bases, with 10 bases lying between them. The CDR3 runs to 13 residues. The germline V gene encodes CDR1 MNHNY and CDR2 SVGAGI (reference sequence). The CDR3 region is CASRPGKQETQYF. Here the CDR3 DNA reads TGTGCCAGCAGGCCGGGAAAACAAGAGACCCAGTACTTC.

In its sample, this clonotype was seen a few times. The rearrangement uses TRBV20-1 and TRBJ2-7, with 9 bases matching TRBD2. CDR1 and CDR2 (germline): DFQATT, SNEGSKA (reference sequence). The length of the CDR3 is 17 residues. With V trimmed by 0 bases and J by 6 bases, 15 bases remained unmatched. DNA for the CDR3: TGCAGTGCTAGAGATTCTAGCGGGATGGGACTTACTATCGAGCAGTACTTC. Protein sequence: CSARDSSGMGLTIEQYF.

This chain connects TRBV9 to TRBJ1-1; 8 bases match TRBD1. Germline V gives CDR1 SGDLS, CDR2 YYNGEE. The CDR3 length is 15 residues. V dropped 3 bases and J dropped 0; count of bases not matched to a gene: 4. This CDR3 is CASSGRQGLNTEAFF. In DNA, the CDR3 is TGTGCCAGCAGCGGGCGACAGGGGCTGAACACTGAAGCTTTCTTT.

At least ten counts were recorded for this clonotype. The rearrangement uses TRBV12-3 or TRBV12-4 and TRBJ2-1; 12 nucleotides line up with TRBD2. The CDR3 is made up of 15 amino acids. Germline trimming cut 2 bases from V and 9 bases from J; bases unmatched to any gene: 5. This CDR3 reads CASSLPSGRVFEQFF. As DNA, the CDR3 is TGTGCCAGCAGTTTACCTAGCGGGAGGGTGTTTGAGCAGTTCTTC.

This chain uses TRBV7-8 with TRBJ2-1, with D possibly matching TRBD2 (6 bases). Trimming took 2 bases from V and 5 from J, leaving 25 bases between them. Germline CDR1 SGHVS, CDR2 FQNEAQ. This CDR3 has 19 amino acids. The CDR3 loop reads CASSLLSGPLGSGNNEQFF. For the CDR3, the DNA is TGTGCCAGCAGCTTACTTAGTGGGCCGCTCGGGAGTGGTAACAATGAGCAGTTCTTC.

V is TRBV7-9 and J is TRBJ1-2, with TRBD1 matching over 9 bases. Germline CDR1 SEHNR, CDR2 FQNEAQ (reference sequence). The CDR3 is 13 amino acids. The J segment lost 4 bases and the V segment lost 6 bases, leaving 3 bases of the junction unmatched. In nucleotides, the CDR3 is TGTGCCAGCAGTACGGGACAGGGCTATGGCTACACCTTC. It is translated as CASSTGQGYGYTF.

This clonotype has only a few counts. J is TRBJ2-7 and V is TRBV12-3 or TRBV12-4; TRBD2 aligns across 14 bases. V dropped 7 bases and J dropped 7; count of bases not matched to a gene: 9. CDR3 length: 15 amino acids. CDR3 in amino acids: CASTKGTSGSNEQYF. The CDR3 DNA reads TGTGCCAGCACAAAAGGGACTAGCGGGAGCAATGAGCAGTACTTC.

The chain has TRBV11-2 and TRBJ2-5; perhaps TRBD2 as D (6 bases). Germline V gives CDR1 SGHAT, CDR2 FQNNGV. The CDR3 consists of 16 residues. Trimming left V 5 bases short and J 4 bases short, with 20 bases between. This CDR3 reads CASSPKAGLGGETQYF. In nucleotides, the CDR3 is TGTGCCAGCAGCCCGAAGGCCGGGCTGGGGGGAGAGACCCAGTACTTC. The complete variable domain, with remaining parts taken from reference TRBV11-2 and TRBJ2-5, reads EAGVAQSPRYKIIEKRQSVAFWCNPISGHATLYWYQQILGQGPKLLIQFQNNGVVDDSQLPKDRFSAERLKGVDSTLKIQPAKLEDSAVYLCASSPKAGLGGETQYFGPGTRLLVL.

The rearrangement joins TRBV28 to TRBJ1-1; D remains unclear. This CDR3 has 13 residues. V was cut by 7 bases and J by 5 bases, with 14 bases left in between. From germline, CDR1 is MDHEN and CDR2 SYDVKM. The chain's CDR3 is CASISVRATEAFF. The CDR3 DNA is TGTGCCAGCATCTCAGTTCGGGCTACTGAAGCTTTCTTT.

V is TRBV5-6 and J is TRBJ2-2, with 8 positions matching TRBD1. The CDR3 runs to 14 residues. The germline CDR1 and CDR2 sequences are SGHDT and YYEEEE. Trimming took 4 bases from V and 5 from J; bases not matched to a gene: 4. Here the CDR3 DNA reads TGTGCCAGCAGCATCCGACAGGGGACCGGGGAGCTGTTTTTT. Protein product: CASSIRQGTGELFF.

The chain joins TRBV7-3 to TRBJ1-2; D gene unclear. The CDR3 has 15 amino acids. Looked up from germline, CDR1 is SGHTA and CDR2 is FQGTGA. The V end was cut by 4 bases, the J end by 0 bases, with 12 bases between. This CDR3 is CASSSSASSNYGYTF. CDR3 DNA sequence: TGTGCCAGCAGCTCCTCGGCCTCGTCTAACTATGGCTACACCTTC.

This clonotype was recorded a few times. CDR3 DNA sequence: TGTGCCAGCTCACTCACCCCGCTAAACACTGAAGCTTTCTTT. It is translated as CASSLTPLNTEAFF. The chain employs TRBV18 and TRBJ1-1; D remains unclear. The length of the CDR3 is 14 residues. Germline V lookup: CDR1 KGHSH, CDR2 LQKENI. The V end was cut by 4 bases, the J end by 2 bases, with 11 bases between.

The chain is built from TRBV12-3 or TRBV12-4 and TRBJ2-1, with 12 nucleotides matching TRBD1. With 11 bases clipped from V and 1 base from J, the junction kept 15 bases outside the gene matches. This CDR3 is 18 amino acids long. In DNA, the CDR3 is TGTGCCTGCTGTTCCGGGACAGGGGGCGTAGTATCCTACAATGAGCAGTTCTTC. Translation gives CACCSGTGGVVSYNEQFF.

This clonotype appeared many times. The chain employs TRBV6-5 and TRBJ2-7; 9 positions match TRBD2. The CDR3 extends over 17 amino acids. Germline V lookup: CDR1 MNHEY, CDR2 SVGAGI. V gave up 4 bases and J gave up 2 bases; unmatched junction bases: 12. The CDR3 region is CASSSRAVAGATYEQYF. The DNA for the CDR3 is TGTGCCAGCAGTTCCCGTGCGGTAGCGGGAGCCACCTACGAGCAGTACTTC.